This T cell receptor (beta chain) was observed in a study of cytomegalovirus exposure and HLA in healthy donors. Study overall: Earlier results showed roughly 110 million unique TCR beta sequences derived from 150 million to 200 million T cells.

The germline CDR1 and CDR2 sequences are SGHNT and YYREEE (reference sequence). The CDR3 is made up of 15 amino acids. The V and J ends lost 0 bases and 7 bases respectively, with 14 bases between them. 13 Jbeta primers and 60 Vbeta primers were used for the PCR. Assay used: immunoSEQ multiplex PCR; TCRdb lists only in-frame clones, some missing. The table includes under 300,000 clones, roughly four fifths detected once. Notes on this clone: No antigen is known for it.

Whole-study results and caveats: Among the sequence variants, a highly shared cluster was likely an artifact of sequencing. Common viral pathogens (according to a later analysis) appeared linked to several of the most significant clusters. The study flagged around 160 TCR beta chains as cytomegalovirus-associated.

The chain joins TRBV5-4 to TRBJ2-1; no clear D gene. Sequenced material: PBMCs. This receptor was identified in a woman aged 60-70 years in good health and CMV-seropositive. The CDR3 sequence: CASSLDPGTANEQFF. Written as DNA, the CDR3 is TGTGCCAGCAGCTTGGATCCCGGTACAGCAAATGAGCAGTTCTTC.